This TCR beta chain was profiled in a study of cytomegalovirus exposure and HLA in healthy donors. The study, taken as a whole, reports: Later work associated 16,951 TCR beta sequences with HLA alleles at 0.05 false discovery rate.

V was pared by 5 bases and J by 3 bases, with 11 bases between. The CDR3 has 14 residues. Per germline, CDR1 MNHEY and CDR2 SVGAGI. This clone was observed a few times. The antigen is unknown. PCR primers comprised 60 Vbeta and 13 Jbeta primers. The repertoire was sequenced with immunoSEQ multiplex PCR; TCRdb's copy has only in-frame clones and lacks some. Of 95,000 to 130,000 clones listed, 8% to 10% were seen once; the top ten hold around 3%. Donors consisted of healthy bone marrow donors. The chain has TRBV6-5 and TRBJ1-3, with unresolved D. This clonotype originated in a man aged 25 to 40 in good health and CMV-seronegative. The sequencing sample was made of PBMCs. CDR3 in DNA: TGTGCCAGCAGTCTGGTCATGAGTGGAAACACCATATATTTT. It translates to CASSLVMSGNTIYF.